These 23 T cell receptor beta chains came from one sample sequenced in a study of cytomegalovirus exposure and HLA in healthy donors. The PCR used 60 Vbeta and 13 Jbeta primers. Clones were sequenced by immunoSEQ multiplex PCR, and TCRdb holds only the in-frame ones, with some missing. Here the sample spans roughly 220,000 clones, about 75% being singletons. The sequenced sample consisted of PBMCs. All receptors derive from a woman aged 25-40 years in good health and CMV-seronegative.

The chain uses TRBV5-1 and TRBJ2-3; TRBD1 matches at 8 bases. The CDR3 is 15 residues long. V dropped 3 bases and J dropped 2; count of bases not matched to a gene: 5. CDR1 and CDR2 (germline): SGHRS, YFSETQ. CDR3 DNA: TGCGCCAGCAGCTCCAGGACAGGGTCCACAGATACGCAGTATTTT. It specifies CASSSRTGSTDTQYF.

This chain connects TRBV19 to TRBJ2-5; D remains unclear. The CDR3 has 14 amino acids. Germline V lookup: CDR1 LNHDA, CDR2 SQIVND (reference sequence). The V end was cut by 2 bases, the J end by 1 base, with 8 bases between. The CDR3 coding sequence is TGTGCCAGTAGTATAAGACACCTCCAAGAGACCCAGTACTTC. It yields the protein CASSIRHLQETQYF.

CDR3: CASSLGTGTTSYTF. CDR3 nucleotides: TGCGCCAGCAGCTTGGGAACGGGTACCACCTCCTACACCTTC. The chain couples TRBV5-1 to TRBJ1-2; no clear D. The CDR3 consists of 14 residues. V was cut by 0 bases and J by 10 bases, with 16 bases left in between. Looked up from germline, CDR1 is SGHRS and CDR2 is YFSETQ.

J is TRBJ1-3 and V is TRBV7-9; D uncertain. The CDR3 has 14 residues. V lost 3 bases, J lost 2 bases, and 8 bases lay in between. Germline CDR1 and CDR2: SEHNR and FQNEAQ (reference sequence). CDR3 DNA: TGTGCCAGCAGCTTTACTGCCGCTGGAAACACCATATATTTT. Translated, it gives CASSFTAAGNTIYF.

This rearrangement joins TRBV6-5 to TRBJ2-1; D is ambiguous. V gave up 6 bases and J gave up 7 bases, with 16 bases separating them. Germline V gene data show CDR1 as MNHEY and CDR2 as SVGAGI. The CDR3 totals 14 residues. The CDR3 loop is CASSRSQSINEQFF. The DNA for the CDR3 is TGTGCCAGCAGCAGAAGTCAGTCGATTAATGAGCAGTTCTTC.

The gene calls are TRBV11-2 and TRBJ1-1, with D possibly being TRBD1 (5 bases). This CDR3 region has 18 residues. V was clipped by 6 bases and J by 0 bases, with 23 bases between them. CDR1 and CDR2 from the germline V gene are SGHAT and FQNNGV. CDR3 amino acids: CASSRTRGTGLMNTEAFF. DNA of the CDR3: TGTGCCAGCAGTCGAACGCGGGGGACCGGCCTAATGAACACTGAAGCTTTCTTT.

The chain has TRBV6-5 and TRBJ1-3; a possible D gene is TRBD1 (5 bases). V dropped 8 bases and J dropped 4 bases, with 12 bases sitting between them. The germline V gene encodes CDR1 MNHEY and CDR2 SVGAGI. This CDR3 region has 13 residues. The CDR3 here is CASSAGLGNTIYF. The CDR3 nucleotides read TGTGCCAGCTCAGCGGGGCTCGGAAACACCATATATTTT.

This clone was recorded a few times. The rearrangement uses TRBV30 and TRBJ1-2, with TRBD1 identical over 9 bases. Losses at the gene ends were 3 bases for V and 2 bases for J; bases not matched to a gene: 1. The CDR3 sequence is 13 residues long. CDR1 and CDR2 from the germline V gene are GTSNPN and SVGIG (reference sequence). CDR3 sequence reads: CAWRTGGNYGYTF. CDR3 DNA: TGTGCCTGGAGGACAGGGGGGAACTATGGCTACACCTTC.

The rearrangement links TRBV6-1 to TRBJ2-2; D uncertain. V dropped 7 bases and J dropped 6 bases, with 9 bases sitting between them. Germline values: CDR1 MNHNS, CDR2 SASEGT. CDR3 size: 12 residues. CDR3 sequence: CASTTRSGELFF. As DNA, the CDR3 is TGTGCCAGCACCACGCGGTCCGGGGAGCTGTTTTTT.

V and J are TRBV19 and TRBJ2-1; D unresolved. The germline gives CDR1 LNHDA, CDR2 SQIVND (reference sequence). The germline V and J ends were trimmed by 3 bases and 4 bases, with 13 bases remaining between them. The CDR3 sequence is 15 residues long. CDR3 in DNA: TGTGCCAGTAGTATTAGTGTAGCTCCATACAATGAGCAGTTCTTC. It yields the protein CASSISVAPYNEQFF.

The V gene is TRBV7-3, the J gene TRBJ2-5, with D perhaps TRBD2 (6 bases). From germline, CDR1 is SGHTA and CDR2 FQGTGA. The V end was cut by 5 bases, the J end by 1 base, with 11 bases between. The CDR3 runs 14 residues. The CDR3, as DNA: TGTGCCAGCAGCCCCCTAGCGTCCCAAGAGACCCAGTACTTC. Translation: CASSPLASQETQYF.

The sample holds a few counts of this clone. CDR3 sequence reads: CASSPWGVGTEAFF. The CDR3 bases are TGTGCCAGCAGCCCGTGGGGGGTAGGAACTGAAGCTTTCTTT. V is TRBV9 and J is TRBJ1-1; perhaps TRBD1 as D (5 bases). This CDR3 has 14 residues. The germline gives CDR1 SGDLS, CDR2 YYNGEE. With 4 bases removed from V and 5 bases from J, the gap between germline ends came to 15 bases.

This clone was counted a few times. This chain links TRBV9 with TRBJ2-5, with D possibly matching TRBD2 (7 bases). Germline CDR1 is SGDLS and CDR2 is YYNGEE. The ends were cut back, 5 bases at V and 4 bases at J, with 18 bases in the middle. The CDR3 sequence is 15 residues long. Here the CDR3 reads CASSPGGRNVETQYF. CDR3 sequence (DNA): TGTGCCAGCAGTCCGGGGGGCCGTAATGTAGAGACCCAGTACTTC.

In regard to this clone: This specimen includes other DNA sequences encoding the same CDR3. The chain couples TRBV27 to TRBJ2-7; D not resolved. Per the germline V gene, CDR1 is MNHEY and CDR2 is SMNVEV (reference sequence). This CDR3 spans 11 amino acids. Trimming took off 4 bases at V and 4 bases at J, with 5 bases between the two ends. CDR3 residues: CASSSGYEQYF. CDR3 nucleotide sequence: TGTGCCAGCAGTTCCGGTTACGAGCAGTACTTC.

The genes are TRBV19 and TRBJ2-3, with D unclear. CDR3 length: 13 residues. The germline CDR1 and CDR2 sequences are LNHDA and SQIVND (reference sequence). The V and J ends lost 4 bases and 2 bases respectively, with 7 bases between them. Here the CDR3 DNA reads TGTGCCAGTAGTAACAGAAACACAGATACGCAGTATTTT. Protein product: CASSNRNTDTQYF.

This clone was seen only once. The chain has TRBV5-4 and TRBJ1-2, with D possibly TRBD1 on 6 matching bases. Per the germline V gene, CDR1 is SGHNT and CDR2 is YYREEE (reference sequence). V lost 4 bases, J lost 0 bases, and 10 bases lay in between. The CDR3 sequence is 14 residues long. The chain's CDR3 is CASSITGTNYGYTF. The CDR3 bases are TGTGCCAGCAGCATAACAGGGACTAACTATGGCTACACCTTC.

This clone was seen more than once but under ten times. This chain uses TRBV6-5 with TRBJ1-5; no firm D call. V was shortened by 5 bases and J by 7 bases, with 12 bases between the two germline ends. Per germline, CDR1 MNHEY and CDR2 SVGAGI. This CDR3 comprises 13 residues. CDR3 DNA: TGTGCCAGCAGTGAAGCGCTATTACAGCCCCAGCATTTT. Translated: CASSEALLQPQHF.

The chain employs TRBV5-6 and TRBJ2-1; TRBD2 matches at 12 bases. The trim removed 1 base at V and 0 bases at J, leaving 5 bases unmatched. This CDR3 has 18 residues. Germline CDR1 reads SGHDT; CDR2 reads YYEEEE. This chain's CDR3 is CASSLRTSGISSYNEQFF. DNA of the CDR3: TGTGCCAGCAGCTTGCGGACTAGCGGGATTAGCTCCTACAATGAGCAGTTCTTC.

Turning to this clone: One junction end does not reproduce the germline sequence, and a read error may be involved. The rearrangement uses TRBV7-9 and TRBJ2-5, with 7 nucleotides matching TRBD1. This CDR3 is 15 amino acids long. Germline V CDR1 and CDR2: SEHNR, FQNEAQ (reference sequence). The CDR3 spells CSSSLAGGVRETQYF. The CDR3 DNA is TGTTCCAGCAGCTTAGCAGGGGGAGTCCGGGAGACCCAGTACTTC.

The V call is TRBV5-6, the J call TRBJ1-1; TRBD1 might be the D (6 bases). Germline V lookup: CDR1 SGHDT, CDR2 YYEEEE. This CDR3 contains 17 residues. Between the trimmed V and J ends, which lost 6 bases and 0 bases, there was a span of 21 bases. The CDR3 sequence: CASTPDGGKRMNTEAFF. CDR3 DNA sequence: TGTGCCAGCACCCCGGATGGGGGCAAAAGGATGAACACTGAAGCTTTCTTT.

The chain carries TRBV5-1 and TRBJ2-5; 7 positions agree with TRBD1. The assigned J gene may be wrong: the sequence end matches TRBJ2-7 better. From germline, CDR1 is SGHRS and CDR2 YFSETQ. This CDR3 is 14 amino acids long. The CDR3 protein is CASSTQGVGYEQYF. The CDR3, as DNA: TGCGCCAGCAGCACGCAGGGGGTTGGGTACGAGCAGTACTTC.

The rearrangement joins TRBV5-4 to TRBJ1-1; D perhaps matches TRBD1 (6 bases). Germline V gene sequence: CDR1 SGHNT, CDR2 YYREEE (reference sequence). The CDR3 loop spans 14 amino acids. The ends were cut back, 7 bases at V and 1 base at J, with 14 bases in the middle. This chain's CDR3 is CASEDGGRNTEAFF. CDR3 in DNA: TGTGCCAGCGAAGATGGGGGCAGGAACACTGAAGCTTTCTTT.

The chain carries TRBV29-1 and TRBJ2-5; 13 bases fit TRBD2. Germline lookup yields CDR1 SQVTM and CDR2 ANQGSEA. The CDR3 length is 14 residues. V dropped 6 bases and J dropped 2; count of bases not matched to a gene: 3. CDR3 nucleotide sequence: TGCAGCGTCGCGGGACTAGCGGGACAAGAGACCCAGTACTTC. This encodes CSVAGLAGQETQYF.